This is a list of T cell receptor beta chains from one sample in a study of cytomegalovirus exposure and HLA in healthy donors. Sequencing was performed with immunoSEQ multiplex PCR; in TCRdb, only in-frame clones are kept and a portion is missing. This table has roughly 130,000 clones, 60% to 85% appearing once. The sequenced sample was PBMCs. The receptors originated from a human donor in good health. CDR3s include the opening cysteine and the closing phenylalanine or tryptophan. The order of the fields is V gene, J gene, D gene, clone size, CDR3 protein, CDR3 DNA. A D gene is named only where the DNA matches it firmly. A clone size is listed for some rows: how often the clone was seen (once, few, many), or a class if it is expanded.

TRBV4-2	TRBJ2-1	-	-	CASSQEWKRAYNEQFF	TGTGCCAGCAGCCAAGAGTGGAAGAGGGCCTACAATGAGCAGTTCTTC
TRBV28	TRBJ1-1	TRBD1	-	CASSRTGGITEAFF	TGTGCCAGCAGTCGGACAGGGGGCATCACTGAAGCTTTCTTT
TRBV28	TRBJ2-7	-	-	CASSSLLYEQYF	TGTGCCAGCAGTTCACTCCTCTACGAGCAGTACTTC
TRBV7-7	TRBJ2-7	TRBD1	-	CASSFRGQGPNSSYEQYF	TGTGCTAGCAGCTTTAGGGGACAGGGACCAAATAGCTCCTACGAGCAGTACTTC
TRBV5-6	TRBJ1-6	-	-	CASSLVASSYNSPLHF	TGTGCCAGCAGCTTGGTGGCCAGCTCCTATAATTCACCCCTCCACTTT
TRBV2	TRBJ2-5	TRBD1	-	CASNRDRGQETQYF	TGTGCCAGCAACCGGGACAGGGGCCAAGAGACCCAGTACTTC
TRBV5-6	TRBJ1-1	-	few	CASSFVRGGTEAFF	TGTGCCAGCAGCTTTGTGCGGGGTGGCACTGAAGCTTTCTTT
TRBV5-4	TRBJ2-1	TRBD2	-	CASSRAGTSGGGEQFF	TGTGCCAGCAGCCGCGCCGGGACTAGCGGGGGAGGTGAGCAGTTCTTC
TRBV5-6	TRBJ1-5	TRBD1	-	CASSLSTGVNQPQHF	TGTGCCAGCAGCTTATCAACAGGGGTAAACCAGCCCCAGCATTTT
TRBV28	TRBJ1-1	-	-	CGTKRGTEAFF	TGTGGCACAAAACGAGGGACTGAAGCTTTCTTT
TRBV28	TRBJ2-5	TRBD1	-	CASRGPGQGGETQYF	TGTGCCAGCAGGGGTCCGGGACAGGGCGGAGAGACCCAGTACTTC
TRBV9	TRBJ1-1	-	-	CASSALGRFNTEAFF	TGTGCCAGCAGCGCCCTAGGGAGATTCAACACTGAAGCTTTCTTT
TRBV27	TRBJ1-2	-	-	CASSRTRALGEGYTF	TGTGCCAGCAGTCGCACCCGGGCCCTCGGGGAGGGCTACACCTTC
TRBV7-7	TRBJ2-5	-	-	CASSLNLGETQYF	TGTGCTAGCAGCTTGAATCTAGGAGAGACCCAGTACTTC
TRBV7-2	TRBJ2-7	-	-	CASSLQGDSGYEQYF	TGTGCCAGCAGCTTACAGGGCGATTCGGGCTACGAGCAGTACTTC
TRBV6-5	TRBJ1-4	-	once	CASSYSWTANEKLFF	TGTGCCAGCAGTTACTCTTGGACAGCTAATGAAAAACTGTTTTTT
TRBV27	TRBJ1-5	TRBD1	-	CASSFGQGVQPQHF	TGTGCCTCCAGTTTTGGGCAGGGGGTTCAGCCCCAGCATTTT
TRBV19	TRBJ2-7	-	-	CASSINRDYEQYF	TGTGCCAGTAGTATTAACAGGGACTACGAGCAGTACTTC
TRBV5-1	TRBJ2-3	TRBD2	-	CASRPSGSTDTQYF	TGCGCCAGCAGACCTAGCGGGAGCACAGATACGCAGTATTTT
TRBV19	TRBJ2-1	-	-	CASKSTGSEQFF	TGTGCCAGCAAAAGTACAGGGAGTGAGCAGTTCTTC
TRBV4-1	TRBJ1-4	TRBD1	once	CASSHGPGQALEKLFF	TGCGCCAGCAGCCATGGACCGGGACAGGCCCTCGAAAAACTGTTTTTT
TRBV5-4	TRBJ1-6	-	-	CASSPRTGDKPLHF	TGTGCCAGCAGCCCCCGCACGGGGGATAAACCCCTCCACTTT
TRBV7-9	TRBJ1-2	-	-	CASSPNPAYRDGYTF	TGTGCCAGCAGCCCTAATCCGGCTTACAGGGATGGCTACACCTTC
TRBV6-1	TRBJ1-1	-	few	CASSSGLREAFF	TGTGCCAGCAGTTCCGGACTCCGTGAAGCTTTCTTT
TRBV19	TRBJ2-3	TRBD2	once	CATGTSGESSTDTQYF	TGTGCCACCGGGACTAGCGGGGAGTCTAGCACAGATACGCAGTATTTT
TRBV28	TRBJ2-3	TRBD1	-	CASSRGQTTYTQYF	TGTGCCAGCAGTCGGGGACAGACAACCTATACGCAGTATTTT
TRBV4-1	TRBJ2-7	-	few	CASSHPGLHYEQYF	TGCGCCAGCAGCCACCCGGGACTCCACTACGAGCAGTACTTC
TRBV7-8	TRBJ2-7	-	-	CASSPGQNYEQYF	TGTGCCAGCAGCCCAGGACAGAACTACGAGCAGTACTTC
TRBV6-5	TRBJ2-6	-	once	CASSPAGSGANVLTF	TGTGCCAGCAGTCCAGCAGGCTCTGGGGCCAACGTCCTGACTTTC
TRBV19	TRBJ1-2	-	-	CAIVTGDEANYGYTF	TGTGCCATCGTTACAGGAGACGAAGCTAACTATGGCTACACCTTC
TRBV6-1	TRBJ2-7	-	-	CASSAQGYEQYF	TGTGCCAGCAGTGCCCAGGGCTACGAGCAGTACTTC
TRBV19	TRBJ2-2	TRBD2	-	CASIRGANTGELFF	TGTGCCAGTATCCGGGGGGCGAACACCGGGGAGCTGTTTTTT
TRBV12-5	TRBJ2-1	-	-	CASGTGAYNEQFF	TGTGCTAGTGGGACCGGGGCCTACAATGAGCAGTTCTTC
TRBV6-6	TRBJ1-3	-	-	CASSSPGIGNTIYF	TGTGCCAGCAGTTCCCCCGGGATCGGAAACACCATATATTTT
TRBV29-1	TRBJ2-1	-	-	CSVAQGSGSYNEQFF	TGCAGCGTTGCTCAGGGGTCGGGATCCTACAATGAGCAGTTCTTC
TRBV28	TRBJ2-5	-	-	CASSLPPQETQYF	TGTGCCAGCAGTCTTCCCCCCCAGGAGACCCAGTACTTC
TRBV19	TRBJ1-1	-	few	CASSTHRRGTEAFF	TGTGCCAGTAGTACTCATAGGAGGGGCACTGAAGCTTTCTTT
TRBV9	TRBJ2-1	-	-	CASSVAGVQDSLNEQFF	TGTGCCAGCAGCGTAGCTGGGGTACAGGATTCCCTCAATGAGCAGTTCTTC
TRBV2	TRBJ1-5	-	-	CASQWGGVGAQPQHF	TGTGCCAGCCAGTGGGGGGGGGTTGGGGCACAGCCCCAGCATTTT
TRBV18	TRBJ2-7	-	-	CASSPPRIYEQYF	TGTGCCAGCTCACCACCGAGAATCTACGAGCAGTACTTC
TRBV7-2	TRBJ2-7	-	-	CASRGLGSYEQYF	TGTGCCAGCAGAGGACTGGGCTCCTACGAGCAGTACTTC
TRBV7-6	TRBJ2-1	-	-	CASSPDREVVDEQFF	TGTGCCAGCAGCCCCGACAGGGAGGTGGTGGATGAGCAGTTCTTC
TRBV28	TRBJ1-1	-	-	CASSLEVPNTEAFF	TGTGCCAGCAGTTTAGAGGTCCCGAACACTGAAGCTTTCTTT
TRBV14	TRBJ2-5	TRBD2	-	CASSLAGLETQYF	TGTGCCAGCAGCTTAGCGGGCCTGGAGACCCAGTACTTC
TRBV19	TRBJ1-3	-	-	CASIRGNSGNTIYF	TGTGCCAGTATTAGGGGAAACTCTGGAAACACCATATATTTT
TRBV5-6	TRBJ2-6	TRBD2	-	CASSFLAAGANVLTF	TGTGCCAGCAGCTTCCTAGCGGCTGGGGCCAACGTCCTGACTTTC
TRBV19	TRBJ1-5	-	-	CASRARTEFNQPQHF	TGTGCCAGTAGGGCCAGGACAGAATTTAATCAGCCCCAGCATTTT
TRBV6-4	TRBJ2-2	TRBD2	many	CASSGGATGELFF	TGTGCCAGCAGCGGGGGGGCCACCGGGGAGCTGTTTTTT
TRBV9	TRBJ1-2	-	once	CASSVGAGHNYGYTF	TGTGCCAGCAGCGTAGGGGCAGGGCACAACTATGGCTACACCTTC
TRBV2	TRBJ1-1	-	-	CASSQLGQGMGAVAFF	TGTGCCAGCAGCCAGCTCGGGCAGGGTATGGGGGCAGTAGCTTTCTTT
TRBV18	TRBJ2-7	TRBD1	-	CASSLPRGQSYEQYF	TGTGCCAGCTCCCTCCCCAGGGGGCAATCCTACGAGCAGTACTTC
TRBV4-2	TRBJ1-5	TRBD1	-	CASSQEKGTGRNQPQHF	TGTGCCAGCAGCCAAGAAAAAGGGACAGGGAGAAATCAGCCCCAGCATTTT
TRBV14	TRBJ2-7	-	-	CASSQGWRPGGDGSYEQYF	TGTGCCAGCAGCCAAGGGTGGCGCCCCGGAGGCGATGGCTCCTACGAGCAGTACTTC
TRBV7-9	TRBJ2-7	-	-	CASSPPGQLIYEQYF	TGTGCCAGCAGCCCCCCCGGACAGCTGATATACGAGCAGTACTTC
TRBV9	TRBJ2-2	-	-	CASSVRGAHTGELFF	TGTGCCAGCAGCGTACGGGGGGCCCACACCGGGGAGCTGTTTTTT
TRBV6-5	TRBJ1-6	TRBD1	-	CASSSGTGDSPLHF	TGTGCCAGCAGTTCCGGGACAGGGGATTCACCCCTCCACTTT